This record looks at one T cell receptor beta chain sequence and its context. Its antigen is unknown. Doses given second, at about 4 or about 12 weeks, were pooled. Assay: immunoSEQ multiplex PCR; the TCRdb copy retains only in-frame clones and omits some. The sample has some 140,000 clones; roughly 87% are singletons. This entry belongs to a study of T cell responses to AZD1222 COVID-19 vaccine. Overall study results and limits: AZD1222 recipients seropositive at baseline numbered only 5 or 6. Females outnumbered males among donors, who were mostly white British; clonal diversity was possibly underestimated. Regions 160-218 and 743-854 held dominance among vaccine-associated CD4 TCRs, which spanned spike.

Per germline, CDR1 KGHSH and CDR2 LQKENI. V shed 1 base and J shed 0 bases, with 7 bases lying between them. This CDR3 is 15 amino acids long. The sequencing used peripheral blood, collected 28 days after the second AZD1222 dose. The rearrangement uses TRBV18 and TRBJ2-1; D possibly matches TRBD1 or TRBD2 (5 bases each). This sequence was found in an adult who received the AZD1222 COVID-19 vaccine. This CDR3 is CASSPRGSSYNEQFF. The CDR3 nucleotides read TGTGCCAGCTCACCACGGGGGAGCTCCTACAATGAGCAGTTCTTC.